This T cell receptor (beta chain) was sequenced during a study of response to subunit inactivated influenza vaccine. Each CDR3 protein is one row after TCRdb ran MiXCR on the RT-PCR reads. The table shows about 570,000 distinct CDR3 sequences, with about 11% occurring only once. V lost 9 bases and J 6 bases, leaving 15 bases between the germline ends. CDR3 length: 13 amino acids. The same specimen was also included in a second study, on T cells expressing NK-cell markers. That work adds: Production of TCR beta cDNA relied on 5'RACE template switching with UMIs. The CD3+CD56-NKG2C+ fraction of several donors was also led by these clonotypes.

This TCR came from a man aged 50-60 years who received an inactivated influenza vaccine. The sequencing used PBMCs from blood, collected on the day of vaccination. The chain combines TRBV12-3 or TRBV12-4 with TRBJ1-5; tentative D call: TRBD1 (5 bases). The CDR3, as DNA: TGTGCCAGTTCCGGGGCGCGTGCTCAGCCCCAGCATTTT. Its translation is CASSGARAQPQHF.